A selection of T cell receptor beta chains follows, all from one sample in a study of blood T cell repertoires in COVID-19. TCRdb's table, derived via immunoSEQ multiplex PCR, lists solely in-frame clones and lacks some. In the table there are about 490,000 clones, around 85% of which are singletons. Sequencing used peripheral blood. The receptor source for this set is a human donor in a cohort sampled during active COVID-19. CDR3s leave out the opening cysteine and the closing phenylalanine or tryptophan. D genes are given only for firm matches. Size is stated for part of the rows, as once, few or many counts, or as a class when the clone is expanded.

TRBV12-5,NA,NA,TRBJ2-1,ASGLVGRPYNEQF
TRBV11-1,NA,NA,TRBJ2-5,ASSFQDRETQY
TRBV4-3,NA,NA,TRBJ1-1,ASSQRQLNTEAF
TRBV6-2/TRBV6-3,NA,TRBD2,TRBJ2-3,ACSYELGLAGAWSGADTQY
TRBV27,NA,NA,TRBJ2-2,ASLKFSRVNTGELF
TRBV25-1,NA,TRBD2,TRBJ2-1,ASTLASGGYNEQF
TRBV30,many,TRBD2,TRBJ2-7,AWSVGLAGVREQY
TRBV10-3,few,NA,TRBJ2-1,AISESRPGQSYNEQF
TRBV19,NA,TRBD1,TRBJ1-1,ASSIGRGRRTEAF
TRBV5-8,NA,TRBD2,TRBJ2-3,ASSLPSGSADTQY
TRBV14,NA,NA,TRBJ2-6,ASSFYRAGANVLT
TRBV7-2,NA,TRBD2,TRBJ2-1,ASTPRLAGDNEQF
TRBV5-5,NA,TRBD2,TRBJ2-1,ASSPTSRFYNEQF
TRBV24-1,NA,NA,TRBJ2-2,ATSDRLSTGELF
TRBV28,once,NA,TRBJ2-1,ATLGGTAYNEQF
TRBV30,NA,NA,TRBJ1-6,AWSANSPLH
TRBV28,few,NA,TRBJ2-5,ASTLRTVETQY
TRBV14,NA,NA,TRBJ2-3,ASSQDHAGPLFFDTQY
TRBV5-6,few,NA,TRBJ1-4,ASSLAAEPTNEKLF
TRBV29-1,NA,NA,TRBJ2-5,SVEDPGTGAQETQY
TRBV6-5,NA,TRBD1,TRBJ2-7,ASSYRDRGSYEQY
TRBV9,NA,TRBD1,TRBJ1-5,ASSETGDQPQH
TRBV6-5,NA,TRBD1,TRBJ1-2,ASSWTGDGYT
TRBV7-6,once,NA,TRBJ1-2,ASSPVWGDGYT
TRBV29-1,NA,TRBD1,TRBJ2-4,SVGQGSLAKNIQY
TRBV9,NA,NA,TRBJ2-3,ASSLGGMGTDTQY
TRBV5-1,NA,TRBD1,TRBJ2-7,ASSLADRGSDEQY
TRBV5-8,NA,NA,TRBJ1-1,ASSWPGRGFEAF
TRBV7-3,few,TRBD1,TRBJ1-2,ASSLLGQGGYGYT
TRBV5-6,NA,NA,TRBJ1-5,ASSLQGYYSNQPQH
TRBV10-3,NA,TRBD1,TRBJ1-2,AISVVSGGANYGYT
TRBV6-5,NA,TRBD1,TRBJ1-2,ASSQTGNYGYT
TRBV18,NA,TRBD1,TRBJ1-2,ASSPNRGQGGYT
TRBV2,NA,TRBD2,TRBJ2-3,ASSDLTGERLAGVTDTQY
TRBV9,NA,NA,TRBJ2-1,ASSVDPVYNEQF
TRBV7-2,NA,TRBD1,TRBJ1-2,ASSPGQLSNYGYT
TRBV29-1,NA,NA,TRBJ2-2,STRQAANTGELF
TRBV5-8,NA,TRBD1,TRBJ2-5,ASSLPGTARQETQY
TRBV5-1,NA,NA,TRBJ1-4,ASSYQGQLNEKLF
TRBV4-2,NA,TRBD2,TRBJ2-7,ASSQELGLAGDGYEQY
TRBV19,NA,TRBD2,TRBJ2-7,ASSSPSGRVYEQY
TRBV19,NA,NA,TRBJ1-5,ASSIGTVSNQPQH
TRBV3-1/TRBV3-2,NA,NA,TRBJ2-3,ASSLPRGGGPTDTQY
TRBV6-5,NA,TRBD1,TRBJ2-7,ASRKGAREQY
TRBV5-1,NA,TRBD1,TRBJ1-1,ASSDGTGAIHTEAF
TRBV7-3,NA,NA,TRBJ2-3,ASSRGEPADTQY
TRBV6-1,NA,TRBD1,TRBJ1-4,ASSETPGQGGEKLF
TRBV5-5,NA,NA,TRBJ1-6,ASSGLRGGALH
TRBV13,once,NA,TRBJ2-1,ASSLSRTSQF